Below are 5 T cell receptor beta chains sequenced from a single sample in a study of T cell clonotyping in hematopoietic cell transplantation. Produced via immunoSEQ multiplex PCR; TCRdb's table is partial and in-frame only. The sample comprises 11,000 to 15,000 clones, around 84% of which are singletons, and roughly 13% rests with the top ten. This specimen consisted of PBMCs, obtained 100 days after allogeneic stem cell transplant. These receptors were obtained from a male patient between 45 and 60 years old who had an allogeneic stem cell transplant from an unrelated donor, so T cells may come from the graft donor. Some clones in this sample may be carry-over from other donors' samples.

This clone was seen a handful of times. The CDR3 region is CASSLAAGDVYEQYF. CDR3 nucleotides: TGTGCCAGCAGCTTGGCAGCGGGGGATGTCTACGAGCAGTACTTC. The chain uses TRBV7-6 and TRBJ2-7; TRBD2 aligns across 8 bases. The CDR3 runs to 15 residues. V gave up 3 bases and J gave up 3 bases; unmatched junction bases: 7. The germline CDR1 and CDR2 sequences are SGHVS and FNYEAQ.

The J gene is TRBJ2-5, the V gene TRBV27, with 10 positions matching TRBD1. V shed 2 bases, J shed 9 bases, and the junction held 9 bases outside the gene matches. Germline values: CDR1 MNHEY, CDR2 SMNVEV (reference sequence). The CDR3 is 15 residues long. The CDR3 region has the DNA TGTGCCAGCAGTTTAAGGGGACAGGGGTTAACCGCCCAGTACTTC. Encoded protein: CASSLRGQGLTAQYF.

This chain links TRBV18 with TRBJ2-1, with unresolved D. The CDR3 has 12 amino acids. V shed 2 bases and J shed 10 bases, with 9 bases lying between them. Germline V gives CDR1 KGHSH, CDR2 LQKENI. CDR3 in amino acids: CASSPKLGEQFF. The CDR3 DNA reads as TGTGCCAGCTCACCAAAGCTTGGGGAGCAGTTCTTC.

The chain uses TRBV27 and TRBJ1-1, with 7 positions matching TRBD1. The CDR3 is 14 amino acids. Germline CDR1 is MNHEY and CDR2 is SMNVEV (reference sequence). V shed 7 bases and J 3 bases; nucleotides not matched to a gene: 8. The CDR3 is CASNRYRGHTEAFF. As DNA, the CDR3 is TGTGCCAGCAACCGATACAGGGGTCACACTGAAGCTTTCTTT.

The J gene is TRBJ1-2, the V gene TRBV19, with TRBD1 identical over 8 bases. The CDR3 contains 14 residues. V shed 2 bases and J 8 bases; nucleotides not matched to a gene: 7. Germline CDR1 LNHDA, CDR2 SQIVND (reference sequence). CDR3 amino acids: CASSIPGTGKGYTF. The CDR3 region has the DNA TGTGCCAGTAGTATACCCGGGACAGGAAAAGGCTACACCTTC. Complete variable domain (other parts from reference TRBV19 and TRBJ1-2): DGGITQSPKYLFRKEGQNVTLSCEQNLNHDAMYWYRQDPGQGLRLIYYSQIVNDFQKGDIAEGYSVSREKKESFPLTVTSAQKNPTAFYLCASSIPGTGKGYTFGSGTRLTVV.